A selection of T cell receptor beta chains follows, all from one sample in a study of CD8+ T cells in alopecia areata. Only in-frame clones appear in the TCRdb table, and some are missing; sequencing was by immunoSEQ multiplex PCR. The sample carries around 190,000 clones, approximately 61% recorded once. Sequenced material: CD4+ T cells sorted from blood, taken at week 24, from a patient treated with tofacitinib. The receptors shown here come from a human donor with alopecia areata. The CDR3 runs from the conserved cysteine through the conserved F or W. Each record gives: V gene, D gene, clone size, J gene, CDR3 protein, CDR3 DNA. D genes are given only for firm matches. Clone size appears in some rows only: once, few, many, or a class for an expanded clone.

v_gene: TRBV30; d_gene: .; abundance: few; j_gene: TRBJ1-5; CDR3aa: CAWSVSSDQPQHF; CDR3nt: TGTGCCTGGAGTGTAAGCAGCGATCAGCCCCAGCATTTT
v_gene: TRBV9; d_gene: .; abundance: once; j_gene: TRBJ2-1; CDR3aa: CASSLRGTTNYNEQFF; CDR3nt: TGTGCCAGCAGCTTACGCGGGACAACTAACTACAATGAGCAGTTCTTC
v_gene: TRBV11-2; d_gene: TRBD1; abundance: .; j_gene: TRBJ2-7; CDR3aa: CASSSTGFLGEQYF; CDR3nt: TGTGCCAGCAGCTCGACAGGGTTTCTTGGTGAGCAGTACTTC
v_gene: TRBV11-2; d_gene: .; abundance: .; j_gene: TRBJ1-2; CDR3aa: CASSLDPQIPGYTF; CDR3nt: TGTGCCAGCAGCTTAGATCCACAGATTCCTGGCTACACCTTC
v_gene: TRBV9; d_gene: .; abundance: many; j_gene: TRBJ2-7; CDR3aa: CASSVGTDSYEQYF; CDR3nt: TGTGCCAGCAGCGTAGGAACGGACTCCTACGAGCAGTACTTC
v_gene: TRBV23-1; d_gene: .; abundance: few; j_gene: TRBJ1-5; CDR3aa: CASSHREDVTYNQPQHF; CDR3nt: TGCGCCAGCAGTCATCGGGAGGACGTCACCTACAATCAGCCCCAGCATTTT
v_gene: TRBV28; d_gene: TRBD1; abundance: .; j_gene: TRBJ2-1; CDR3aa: CASSYRGRATNEQFF; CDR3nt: TGTGCCAGCAGTTACAGGGGGCGCGCCACCAATGAGCAGTTCTTC
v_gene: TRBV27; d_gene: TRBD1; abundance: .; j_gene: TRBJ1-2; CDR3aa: CASSSRQGRGYGYTF; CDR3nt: TGTGCCAGCAGCTCGAGACAGGGTAGGGGCTATGGCTACACCTTC
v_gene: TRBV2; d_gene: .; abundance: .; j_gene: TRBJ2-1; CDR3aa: CATRTGVADEQFF; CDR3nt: TGTGCCACCCGCACGGGGGTTGCAGATGAGCAGTTCTTC
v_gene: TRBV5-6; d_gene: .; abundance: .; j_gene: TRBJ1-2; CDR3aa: CASSLELSGAQLWGYTF; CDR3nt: TGTGCCAGCAGCTTGGAGCTATCAGGGGCCCAACTATGGGGCTACACCTTC
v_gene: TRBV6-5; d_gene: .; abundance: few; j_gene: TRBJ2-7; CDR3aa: CASSDPGGNYEQYF; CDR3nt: TGTGCCAGCAGTGACCCAGGGGGGAACTACGAGCAGTACTTC
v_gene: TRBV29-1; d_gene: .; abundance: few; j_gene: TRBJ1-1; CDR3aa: CSYLNRDTMNTEAFF; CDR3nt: TGCAGCTACCTAAACCGGGACACGATGAACACTGAAGCTTTCTTT
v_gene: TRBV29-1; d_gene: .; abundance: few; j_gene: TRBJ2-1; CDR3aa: CSVEGTSSYNEQFF; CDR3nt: TGCAGCGTTGAGGGGACGAGCTCCTACAATGAGCAGTTCTTC
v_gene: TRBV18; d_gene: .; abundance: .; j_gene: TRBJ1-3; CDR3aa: CASSPRRERGNTIYF; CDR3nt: TGTGCCAGCTCACCGCGGAGAGAAAGGGGAAACACCATATATTTT
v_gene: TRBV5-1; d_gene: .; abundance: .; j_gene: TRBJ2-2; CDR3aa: CASSFNSLGELFF; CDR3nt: TGCGCCAGCAGCTTTAACAGCTTAGGGGAGCTGTTTTTT
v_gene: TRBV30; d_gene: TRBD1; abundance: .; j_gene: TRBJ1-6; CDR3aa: CAWNLGTANSPLHF; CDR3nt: TGTGCCTGGAATCTGGGGACAGCCAATTCACCCCTCCACTTT
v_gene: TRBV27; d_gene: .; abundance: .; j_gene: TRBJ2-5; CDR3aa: CASSLSFNPGTQYF; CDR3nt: TGTGCCAGCAGTTTATCGTTTAACCCGGGGACCCAGTACTTC
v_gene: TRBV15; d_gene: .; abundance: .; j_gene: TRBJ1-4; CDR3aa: CATSARRTNEKLFF; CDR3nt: TGTGCCACCAGCGCCAGGAGGACTAATGAAAAACTGTTTTTT
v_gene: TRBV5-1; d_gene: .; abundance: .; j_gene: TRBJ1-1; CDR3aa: CASQRENTEAFF; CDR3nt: TGCGCCAGCCAGCGAGAGAACACTGAAGCTTTCTTT